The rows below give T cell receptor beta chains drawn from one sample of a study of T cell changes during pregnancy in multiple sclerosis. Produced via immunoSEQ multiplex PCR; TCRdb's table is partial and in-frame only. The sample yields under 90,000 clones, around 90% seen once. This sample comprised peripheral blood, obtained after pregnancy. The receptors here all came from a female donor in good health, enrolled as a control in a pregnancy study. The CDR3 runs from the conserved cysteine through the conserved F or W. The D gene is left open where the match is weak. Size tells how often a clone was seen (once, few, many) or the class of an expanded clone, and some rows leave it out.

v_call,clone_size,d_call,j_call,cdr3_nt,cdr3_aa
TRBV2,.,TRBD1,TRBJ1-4,TGTGCCAGCAGAGGGACAGGCTGGGGCTCCAGCCTTGAAAAACTGTTTTTT,CASRGTGWGSSLEKLFF
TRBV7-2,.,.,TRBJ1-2,TGTGCCAGCAGCGAGAACAGGGAAGGCTACACCTTC,CASSENREGYTF
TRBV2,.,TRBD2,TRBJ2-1,TGTGCCAGCAGTGAGGCAAGCGAAGGGCTAGCGGGGTACAATGAGCAGTTCTTC,CASSEASEGLAGYNEQFF
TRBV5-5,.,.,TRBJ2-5,TGTGCCAGCAGCTCAGGATCGAACCAAGAGACCCAGTACTTC,CASSSGSNQETQYF
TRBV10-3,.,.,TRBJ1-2,TGTGCCATCAGTGATCGGACTTCTAACTATGGCTACACCTTC,CAISDRTSNYGYTF
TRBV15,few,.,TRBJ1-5,TGTGCCACCAGCAGAGACAGGGGAAGTCAGCCCCAGCATTTT,CATSRDRGSQPQHF
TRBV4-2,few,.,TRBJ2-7,TGTGCCAGCAGCCAAGACAGCGGGTCCTCCTACGAGCAGTACTTC,CASSQDSGSSYEQYF
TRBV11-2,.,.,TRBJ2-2,TGTGCCAGCAGCGAATCCGGGATTAAGGGTGGGGAGCTGTTTTTT,CASSESGIKGGELFF
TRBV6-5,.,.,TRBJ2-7,TGTGCCAGCAGTTACTCTGGCTCCAGCGAGCAGTACTTC,CASSYSGSSEQYF
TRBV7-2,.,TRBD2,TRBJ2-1,TGTGCCAGCAGCCTGACTAGCGGGAGCAGCAATGAGCAGTTCTTC,CASSLTSGSSNEQFF
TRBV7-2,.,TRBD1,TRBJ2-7,TGTGCCAGCAGCCCGGACAGGGGAGGCTACGAGCAGTACTTC,CASSPDRGGYEQYF
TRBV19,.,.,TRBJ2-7,TGTGCCAGTAGTGTGTCATGGACAGATCCCTACGAGCAGTACTTC,CASSVSWTDPYEQYF
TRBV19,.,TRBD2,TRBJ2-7,TGTGCCAGTAGTCCCCTCACCGGGACTAGCGGGGGCCCCAGGCAGTACTTC,CASSPLTGTSGGPRQYF
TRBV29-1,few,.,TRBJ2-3,TGCAGCGTTGGGGGAGTGGGGGGAGATACGCAGTATTTT,CSVGGVGGDTQYF
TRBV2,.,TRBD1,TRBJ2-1,TGTGCCAGCAGTGCTTCGGGACAGGGGCTCAATGAGCAGTTCTTC,CASSASGQGLNEQFF
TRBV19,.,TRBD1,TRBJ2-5,TGTGCCAGTAGTCCCCCCGGGACAGCACAAGAGACCCAGTACTTC,CASSPPGTAQETQYF
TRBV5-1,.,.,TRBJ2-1,TGCGCCAGCAGCTTGGACCGGGACAATGAGCAGTTCTTC,CASSLDRDNEQFF
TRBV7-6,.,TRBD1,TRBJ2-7,TGTGCCAGCAGCAGCCAGCCCCCGGGACAGGGGACCGAGCAGTACTTC,CASSSQPPGQGTEQYF
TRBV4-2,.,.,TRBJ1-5,TGTGCCAGCAGCCAAGAAGGAAAAGGCTCCGGGGGCAATCAGCCCCAGCATTTT,CASSQEGKGSGGNQPQHF
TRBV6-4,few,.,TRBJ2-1,TGTGCCAGCAGTGACTCGGAGGATAATGAGCAGTTCTTC,CASSDSEDNEQFF
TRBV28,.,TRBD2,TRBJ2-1,TGTGCCAGCAGTTTAACTAGCGGGAGGGCCAATGAGCAGTTCTTC,CASSLTSGRANEQFF
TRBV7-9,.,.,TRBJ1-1,TGTGCCAGCAGCTACACAGGAGATGAAGCTTTCTTT,CASSYTGDEAFF
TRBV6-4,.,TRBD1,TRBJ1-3,TGTGCCAGCAGTTACAGGGGGCACTCTGGAAACACCATATATTTT,CASSYRGHSGNTIYF
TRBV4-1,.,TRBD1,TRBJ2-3,TGCGCCAGCAGAAAAGCAGGGGGATCGTTCACAGATACGCAGTATTTT,CASRKAGGSFTDTQYF
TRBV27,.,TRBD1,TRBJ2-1,TGTGCCAGCAGTCCCTGGACAGGGACCTACAATGAGCAGTTCTTC,CASSPWTGTYNEQFF
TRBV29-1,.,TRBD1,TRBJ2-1,TGCAGCGTTGAAAAGGGGGCGGCGGGCAATGAGCAGTTCTTC,CSVEKGAAGNEQFF
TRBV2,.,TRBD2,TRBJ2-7,TGTGCCAGCAGTGGATCGGGGGGGATATACGAGCAGTACTTC,CASSGSGGIYEQYF
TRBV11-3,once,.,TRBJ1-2,TGTGCCAGCAGCTTAAAAGTTCGCGACTATGGCTACACCTTC,CASSLKVRDYGYTF
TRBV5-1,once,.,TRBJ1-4,TGCGCCAGCAGCCTTACAGGGCAAACTAATGAAAAACTGTTTTTT,CASSLTGQTNEKLFF
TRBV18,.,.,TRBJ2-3,TGTGCCAGCTCACCACCGGCCGCCGGAGGTACGCAGTATTTT,CASSPPAAGGTQYF
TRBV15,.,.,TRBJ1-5,TGTGCCACCAGCAGAGAGACACAGTTTAGCAATCAGCCCCAGCATTTT,CATSRETQFSNQPQHF
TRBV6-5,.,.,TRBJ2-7,TGTGCCAGCAGTGACAGGTTCTCCTCCTACGAGCAGTACTTC,CASSDRFSSYEQYF
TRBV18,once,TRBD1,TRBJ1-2,TGTGCCAGCTCACCGGGACAGCATATTTCTAACTATGGCTACACCTTC,CASSPGQHISNYGYTF
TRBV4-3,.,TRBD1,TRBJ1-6,TGCGCCAGCAGCCAAGTAGGTCCGGGACAGGGAAATTCACCCCTCCACTTT,CASSQVGPGQGNSPLHF
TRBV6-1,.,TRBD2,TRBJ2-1,TGTGCCAGCAGGCTCCTAGCGGGAGGGCCCAATGAGCAGTTCTTC,CASRLLAGGPNEQFF
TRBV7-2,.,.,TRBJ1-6,TGTGCCAGCAGCTTATCTCAGACAGTGGATTCACCCCTCCACTTT,CASSLSQTVDSPLHF
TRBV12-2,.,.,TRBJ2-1,TGTGCAAGTCGCTCCGGGACTAGCGGGGTTTACAATGAGCAGTTCTTC,CASRSGTSGVYNEQFF
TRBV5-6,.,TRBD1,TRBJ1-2,TGTGCCAGCAGCTGGGAGACAGGGAACTATGGCTACACCTTC,CASSWETGNYGYTF
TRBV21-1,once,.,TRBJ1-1,TGTGCCAGCAGCAAAGCGGTAAACGGTTCCGACATGAACACTGAAGCTTTCTTT,CASSKAVNGSDMNTEAFF
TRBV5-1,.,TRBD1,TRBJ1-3,TGCGCCAGCGCTCGTTCGGGACAGGGGGTCAACACCATATATTTT,CASARSGQGVNTIYF
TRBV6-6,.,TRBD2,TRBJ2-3,TGTGCCAGCAGTTCTAGCGGGCTAGCAGATACGCAGTATTTT,CASSSSGLADTQYF
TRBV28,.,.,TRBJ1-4,TGTGCCAGCACTTATCCGGGTAGGGGTGAAAAACTGTTTTTT,CASTYPGRGEKLFF
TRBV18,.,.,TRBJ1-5,TGTGCCAGCTCACCAAATCAGGGCAATCAGCCCCAGCATTTT,CASSPNQGNQPQHF
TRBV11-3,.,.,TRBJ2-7,TGTGCCAGCAGCTTAGATCTCTGGGGCGAACCTCCTACGGAGCAGTACTTC,CASSLDLWGEPPTEQYF
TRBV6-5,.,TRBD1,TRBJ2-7,TGTGCCAGCGGGGACAGAACCTACGAGCAGTACTTC,CASGDRTYEQYF
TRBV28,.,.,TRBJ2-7,TGTGCCAGCAGTGGGGTGGGCAGGGGGGACGAGCAGTACTTC,CASSGVGRGDEQYF
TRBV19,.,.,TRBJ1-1,TGTGCCAGTAGCGACAGGAACACTGAAGCTTTCTTT,CASSDRNTEAFF
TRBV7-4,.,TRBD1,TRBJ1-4,TGTGCCAGCAGCTCGGGACAGAAAAGGAATGAAAAACTGTTTTTT,CASSSGQKRNEKLFF
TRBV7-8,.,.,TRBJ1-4,TGTGCCAGCAGCGTACCAGGGTCAACTAATGAAAAACTGTTTTTT,CASSVPGSTNEKLFF
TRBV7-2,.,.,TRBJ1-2,TGTGCCAGCACCCTAGGACTTAATGGCTACACCTTC,CASTLGLNGYTF
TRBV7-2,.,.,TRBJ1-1,TGTGCCAGCAGCTTAATGGGAGGCAGAGGAACTGAAGCTTTCTTT,CASSLMGGRGTEAFF
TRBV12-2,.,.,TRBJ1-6,TGTGCAAGTCGCTTAGGGGGGCTTGGGCGGGTAAATTCACCCCTCCACTTT,CASRLGGLGRVNSPLHF
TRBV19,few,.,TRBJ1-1,TGTGCCAGTACCCTCGGGGGAGGGGGCACTGAAGCTTTCTTT,CASTLGGGGTEAFF
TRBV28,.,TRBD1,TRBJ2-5,TGTGCCAGCAGTTTATGGACAGGGGGCGAGGATTCGGAGACCCAGTACTTC,CASSLWTGGEDSETQYF
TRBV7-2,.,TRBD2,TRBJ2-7,TGTGCCAGCAGCCGGCCTAGCGGGGGGGCCTTTGACGAGCAGTACTTC,CASSRPSGGAFDEQYF
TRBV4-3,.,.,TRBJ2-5,TGCGCCAGCAGCCAAGACCTGCCTGGCGTAGGACTCACCGAGACCCAGTACTTC,CASSQDLPGVGLTETQYF
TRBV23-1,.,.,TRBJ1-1,TGCGCCAGCAGTTGTGACAGGAACACTGAAGCTTTCTTT,CASSCDRNTEAFF
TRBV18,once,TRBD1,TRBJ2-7,TGTGCCAGCCGGGCAGGGGGCTCCTACGAGCAGTACTTC,CASRAGGSYEQYF
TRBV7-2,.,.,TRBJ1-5,TGTGCCAGCAGCCAATGGGGGGATCAGCCCCAGCATTTT,CASSQWGDQPQHF